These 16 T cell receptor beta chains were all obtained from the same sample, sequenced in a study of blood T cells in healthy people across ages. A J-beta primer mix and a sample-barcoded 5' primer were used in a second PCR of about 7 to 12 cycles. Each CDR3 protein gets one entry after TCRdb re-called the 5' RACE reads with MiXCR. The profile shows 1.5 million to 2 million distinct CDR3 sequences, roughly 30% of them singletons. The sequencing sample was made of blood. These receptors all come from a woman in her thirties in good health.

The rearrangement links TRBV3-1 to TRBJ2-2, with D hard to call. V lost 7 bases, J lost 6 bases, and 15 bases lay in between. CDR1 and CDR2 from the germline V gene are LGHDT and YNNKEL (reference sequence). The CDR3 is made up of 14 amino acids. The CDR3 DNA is TGTGCCAGCAAAACCAACTTGGGCCCCGGGGAGCTGTTTTTT. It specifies CASKTNLGPGELFF.

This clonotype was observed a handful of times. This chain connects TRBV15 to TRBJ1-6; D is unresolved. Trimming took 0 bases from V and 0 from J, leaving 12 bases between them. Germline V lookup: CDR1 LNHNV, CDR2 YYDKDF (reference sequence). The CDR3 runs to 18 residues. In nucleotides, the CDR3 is TGTGCCACCAGCAGAGACTGGGGTCCGAGCTCCTATAATTCACCCCTCCACTTT. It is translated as CATSRDWGPSSYNSPLHF.

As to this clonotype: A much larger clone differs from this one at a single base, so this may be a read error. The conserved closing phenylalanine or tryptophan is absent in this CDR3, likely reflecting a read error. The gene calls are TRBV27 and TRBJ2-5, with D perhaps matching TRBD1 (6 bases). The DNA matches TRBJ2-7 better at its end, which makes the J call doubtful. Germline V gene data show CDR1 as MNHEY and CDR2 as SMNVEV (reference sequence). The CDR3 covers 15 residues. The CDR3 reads CASSGQLAEPYEQYS. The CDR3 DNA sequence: TGTGCCAGCAGTGGACAGCTTGCCGAACCCTACGAGCAGTACTCC.

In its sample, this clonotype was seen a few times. CDR3 nucleotide sequence: TGCAGCGTTGGCGGGGCTCGCCACGAGCAGTACTTC. Residues: CSVGGARHEQYF. The V call is TRBV29-1, the J call TRBJ2-7; weak D call: TRBD2 (6 bases). Germline assignment: CDR1 SQVTM and CDR2 ANQGSEA. Trimming stripped 4 bases from V and 5 bases from J, with 12 bases between. The CDR3 has 12 residues.

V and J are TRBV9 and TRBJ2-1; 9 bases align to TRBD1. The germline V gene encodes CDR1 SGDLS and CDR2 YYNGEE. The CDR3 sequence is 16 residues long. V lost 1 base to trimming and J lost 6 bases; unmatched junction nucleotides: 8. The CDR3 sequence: CASSVFSGTGCNEQFF. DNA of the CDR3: TGTGCCAGCAGCGTATTCTCTGGGACAGGGTGCAATGAGCAGTTCTTC.

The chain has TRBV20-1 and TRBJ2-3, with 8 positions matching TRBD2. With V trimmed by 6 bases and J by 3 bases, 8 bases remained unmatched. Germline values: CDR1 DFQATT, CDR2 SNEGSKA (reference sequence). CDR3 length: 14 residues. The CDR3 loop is CSAITSGRTDTQYF. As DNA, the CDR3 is TGCAGTGCCATCACTAGCGGAAGGACAGATACGCAGTATTTT.

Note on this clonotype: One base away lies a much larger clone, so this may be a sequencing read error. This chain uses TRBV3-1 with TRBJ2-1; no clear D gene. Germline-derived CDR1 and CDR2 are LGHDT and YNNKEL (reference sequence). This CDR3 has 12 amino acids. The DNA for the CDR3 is TGTGCCAGCAGCCAGACCGGCGATGAGCGGTTCTTC. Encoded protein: CASSQTGDERFF.

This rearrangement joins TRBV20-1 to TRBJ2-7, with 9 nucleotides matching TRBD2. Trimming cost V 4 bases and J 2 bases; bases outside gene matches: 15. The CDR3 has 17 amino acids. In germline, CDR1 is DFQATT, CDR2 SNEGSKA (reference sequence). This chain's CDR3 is CSAKAGGRKQTTYEQYF. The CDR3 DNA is TGCAGTGCTAAAGCGGGAGGCCGAAAGCAAACCACCTACGAGCAGTACTTC.

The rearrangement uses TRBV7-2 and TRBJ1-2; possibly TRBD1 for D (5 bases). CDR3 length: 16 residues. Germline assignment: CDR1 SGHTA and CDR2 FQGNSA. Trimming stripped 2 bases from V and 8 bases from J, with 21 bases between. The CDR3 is CASSLWFGVRQIGYTF. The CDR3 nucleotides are TGTGCCAGCAGCTTATGGTTCGGCGTTCGACAGATCGGCTACACCTTC.

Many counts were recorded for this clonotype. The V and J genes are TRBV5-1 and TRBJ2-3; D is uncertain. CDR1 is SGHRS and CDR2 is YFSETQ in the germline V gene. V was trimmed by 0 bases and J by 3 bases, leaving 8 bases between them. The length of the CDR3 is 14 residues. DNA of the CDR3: TGCGCCAGCAGCTTGGCCCAGTCTACAGATACGCAGTATTTT. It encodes CASSLAQSTDTQYF.

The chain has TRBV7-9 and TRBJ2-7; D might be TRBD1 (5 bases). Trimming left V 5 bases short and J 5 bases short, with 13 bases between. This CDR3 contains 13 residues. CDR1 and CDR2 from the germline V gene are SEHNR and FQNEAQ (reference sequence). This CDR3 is CASSHQGIHEQYF. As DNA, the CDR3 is TGTGCCAGCAGCCACCAGGGAATCCACGAGCAGTACTTC. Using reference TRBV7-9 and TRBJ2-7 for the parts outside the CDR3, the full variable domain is DTGVSQNPRHKITKRGQNVTFRCDPISEHNRLYWYRQTLGQGPEFLTYFQNEAQLEKSRLLSDRFSAERPKGSFSTLEIQRTEQGDSAMYLCASSHQGIHEQYFGPGTRLTVT.

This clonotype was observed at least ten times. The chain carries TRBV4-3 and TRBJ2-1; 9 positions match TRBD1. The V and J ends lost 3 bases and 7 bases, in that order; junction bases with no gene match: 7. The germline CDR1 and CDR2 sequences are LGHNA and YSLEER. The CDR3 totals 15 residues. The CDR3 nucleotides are TGCGCCAGCAGCCATACAGGGGGCGCGAGGAATGAGCAGTTCTTC. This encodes CASSHTGGARNEQFF.

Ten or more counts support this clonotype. The CDR3 nucleotides read TGTGCCAGCAGCTCGACCCGGGGCGCGAATCAGCCCCAGCATTTT. This sequence encodes CASSSTRGANQPQHF. This chain uses TRBV7-2 with TRBJ1-5; D is perhaps TRBD1 (5 bases). Germline assignment: CDR1 SGHTA and CDR2 FQGNSA. The CDR3 contains 15 residues. Deletions cut 4 bases from V and 4 bases from J, with 14 bases between.

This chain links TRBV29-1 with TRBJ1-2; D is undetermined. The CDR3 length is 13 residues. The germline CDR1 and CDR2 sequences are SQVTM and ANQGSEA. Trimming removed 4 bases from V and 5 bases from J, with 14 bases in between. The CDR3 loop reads CSVVEQIFYGYTF. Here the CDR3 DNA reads TGCAGCGTTGTAGAACAGATTTTTTATGGCTACACCTTC.

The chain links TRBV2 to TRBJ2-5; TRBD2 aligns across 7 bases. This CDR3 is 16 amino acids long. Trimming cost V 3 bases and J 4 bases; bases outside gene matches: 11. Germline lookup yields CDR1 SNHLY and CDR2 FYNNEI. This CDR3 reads CASSETAGPGGETQYF. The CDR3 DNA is TGTGCCAGCAGTGAGACAGCGGGGCCTGGGGGAGAGACCCAGTACTTC.

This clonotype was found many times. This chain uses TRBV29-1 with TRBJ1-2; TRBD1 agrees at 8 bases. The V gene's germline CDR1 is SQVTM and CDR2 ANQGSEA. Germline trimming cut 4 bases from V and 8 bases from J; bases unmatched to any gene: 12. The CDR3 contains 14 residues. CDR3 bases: TGCAGCGTTGCGACAACAACAGGGGGTGAGGGCTACACCTTC. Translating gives CSVATTTGGEGYTF.